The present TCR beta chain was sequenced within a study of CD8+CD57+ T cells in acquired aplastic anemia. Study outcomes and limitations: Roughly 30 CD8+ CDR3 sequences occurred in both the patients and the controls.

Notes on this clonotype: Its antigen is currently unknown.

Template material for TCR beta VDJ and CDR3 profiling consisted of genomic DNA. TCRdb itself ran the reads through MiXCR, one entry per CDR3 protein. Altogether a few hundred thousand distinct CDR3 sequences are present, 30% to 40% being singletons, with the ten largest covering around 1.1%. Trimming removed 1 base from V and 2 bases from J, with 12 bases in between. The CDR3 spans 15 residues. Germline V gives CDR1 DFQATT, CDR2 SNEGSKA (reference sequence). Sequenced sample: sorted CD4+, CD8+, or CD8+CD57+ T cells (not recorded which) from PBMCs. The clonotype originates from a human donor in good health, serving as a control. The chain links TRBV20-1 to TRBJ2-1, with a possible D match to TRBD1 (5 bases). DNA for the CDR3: TGCAGTGCTAGAGGGGTCTGGGGCGCCTACAATGAGCAGTTCTTC. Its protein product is CSARGVWGAYNEQFF.